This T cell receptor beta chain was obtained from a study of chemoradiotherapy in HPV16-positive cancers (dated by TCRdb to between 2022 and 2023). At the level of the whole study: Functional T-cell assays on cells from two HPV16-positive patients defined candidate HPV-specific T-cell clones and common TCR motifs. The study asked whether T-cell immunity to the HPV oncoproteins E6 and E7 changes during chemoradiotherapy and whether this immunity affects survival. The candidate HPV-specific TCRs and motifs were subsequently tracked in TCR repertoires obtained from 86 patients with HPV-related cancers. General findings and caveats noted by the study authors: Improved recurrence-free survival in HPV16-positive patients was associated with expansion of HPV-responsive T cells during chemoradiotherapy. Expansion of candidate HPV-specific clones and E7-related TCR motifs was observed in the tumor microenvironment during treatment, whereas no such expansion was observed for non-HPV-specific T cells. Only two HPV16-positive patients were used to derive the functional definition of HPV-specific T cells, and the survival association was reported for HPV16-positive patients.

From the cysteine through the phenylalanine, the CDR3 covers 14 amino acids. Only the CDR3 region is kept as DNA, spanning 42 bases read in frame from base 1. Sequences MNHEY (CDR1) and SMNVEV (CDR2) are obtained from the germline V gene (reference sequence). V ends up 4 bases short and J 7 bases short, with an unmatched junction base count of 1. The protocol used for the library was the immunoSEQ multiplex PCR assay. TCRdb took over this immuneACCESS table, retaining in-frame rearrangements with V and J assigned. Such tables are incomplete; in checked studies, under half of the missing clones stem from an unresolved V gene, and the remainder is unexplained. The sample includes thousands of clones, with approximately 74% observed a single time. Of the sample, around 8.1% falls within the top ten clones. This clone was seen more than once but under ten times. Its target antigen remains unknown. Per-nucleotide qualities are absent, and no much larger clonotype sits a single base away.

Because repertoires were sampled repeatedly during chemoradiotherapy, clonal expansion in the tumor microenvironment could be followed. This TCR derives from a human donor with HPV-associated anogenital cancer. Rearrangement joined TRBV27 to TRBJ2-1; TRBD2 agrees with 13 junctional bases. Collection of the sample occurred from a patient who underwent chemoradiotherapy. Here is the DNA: TGTGCCAGCAGTTCGGGACTAGCGGGGAATGAGCAGTTCTTC. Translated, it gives CASSSGLAGNEQFF.